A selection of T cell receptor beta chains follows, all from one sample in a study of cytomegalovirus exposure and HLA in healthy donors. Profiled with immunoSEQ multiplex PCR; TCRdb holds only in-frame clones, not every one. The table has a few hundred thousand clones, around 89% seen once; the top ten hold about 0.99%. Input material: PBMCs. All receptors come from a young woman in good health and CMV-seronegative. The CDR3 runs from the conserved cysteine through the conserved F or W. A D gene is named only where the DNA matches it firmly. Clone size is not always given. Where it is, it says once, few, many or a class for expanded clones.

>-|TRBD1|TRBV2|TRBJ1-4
CASSRQGGEKLFF
TGTGCCAGCAGTCGACAGGGCGGTGAAAAACTGTTTTTT
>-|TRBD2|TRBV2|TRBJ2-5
CASREREGQGETQYF
TGTGCCAGCAGAGAGCGGGAGGGCCAGGGGGAGACCCAGTACTTC
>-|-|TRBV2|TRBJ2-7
CASSGRDNYEQYF
TGTGCCAGCAGTGGCCGGGATAACTACGAGCAGTACTTC
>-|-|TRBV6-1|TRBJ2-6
CASSEQGSGANVLTF
TGTGCCAGCAGTGAACAGGGATCTGGGGCCAACGTCCTGACTTTC
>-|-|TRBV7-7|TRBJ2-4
CASSLARGSIQYF
TGTGCCAGCAGCTTAGCGAGAGGGAGCATTCAGTACTTC
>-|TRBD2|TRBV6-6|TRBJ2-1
CASSSPGLAGIEQFF
TGTGCCAGCAGTTCTCCGGGACTAGCGGGAATTGAGCAGTTCTTC
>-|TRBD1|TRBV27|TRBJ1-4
CASSFLGTGEEKLFF
TGTGCCAGCAGTTTTCTTGGGACAGGGGAAGAAAAACTGTTTTTT
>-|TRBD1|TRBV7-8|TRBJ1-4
CASSTRQGGEKLFF
TGTGCCAGCAGCACCAGACAGGGTGGGGAAAAACTGTTTTTT
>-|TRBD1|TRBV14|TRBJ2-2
CASSPYRGRAGELFF
TGTGCCAGCAGCCCCTACAGGGGTAGGGCCGGGGAGCTGTTTTTT
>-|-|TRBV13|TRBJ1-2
CASSYRESGYTF
TGTGCCAGCAGCTACCGGGAAAGTGGCTACACCTTC
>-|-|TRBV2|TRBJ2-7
CASSGRGAREGEQYF
TGTGCCAGCAGTGGGAGAGGCGCTAGAGAGGGCGAGCAGTACTTC
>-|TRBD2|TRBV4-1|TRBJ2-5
CASSPYSGRAETQYF
TGCGCCAGCAGCCCTTATAGCGGGAGGGCGGAGACCCAGTACTTC
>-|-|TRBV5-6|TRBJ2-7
CASSLVGGTGFSYEQYF
TGTGCCAGCAGCTTGGTTGGCGGTACAGGGTTCTCCTACGAGCAGTACTTC
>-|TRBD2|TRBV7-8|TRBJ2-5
CASSRGGRGQETQYF
TGTGCCAGCAGCCGGGGGGGTAGGGGCCAAGAGACCCAGTACTTC
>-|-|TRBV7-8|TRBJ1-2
CASSLGLLQLNYGYTF
TGTGCCAGCAGCTTAGGCTTGCTTCAACTTAACTATGGCTACACCTTC
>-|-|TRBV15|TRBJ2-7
CATSRGGVLYEQYF
TGTGCCACCAGCCGAGGAGGCGTTCTATACGAGCAGTACTTC
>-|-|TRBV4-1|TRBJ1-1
CASSQDPSGFPEAFF
TGCGCCAGCAGCCAAGATCCCTCCGGGTTTCCTGAAGCTTTCTTT
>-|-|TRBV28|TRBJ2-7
CASSNSRGAGSPGYEQYF
TGTGCCAGCAGTAACTCCAGGGGGGCGGGGAGCCCCGGCTACGAGCAGTACTTC
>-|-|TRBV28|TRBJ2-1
CASTSNPTYNEQFF
TGTGCCAGCACGAGCAACCCGACCTACAATGAGCAGTTCTTC
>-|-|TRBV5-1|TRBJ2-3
CASNGRGYADTQYF
TGCGCCAGCAATGGGAGAGGGTACGCAGATACGCAGTATTTT
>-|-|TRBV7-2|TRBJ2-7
CASSAREAGEQYF
TGTGCCAGCAGCGCGCGAGAGGCGGGAGAGCAGTACTTC
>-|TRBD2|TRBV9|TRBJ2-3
CASSPRKREITDTQYF
TGTGCCAGCAGCCCCCGGAAGCGGGAGATCACAGATACGCAGTATTTT
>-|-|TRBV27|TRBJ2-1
CASSMADRPGDNEQFF
TGTGCCAGCAGCATGGCCGACAGGCCCGGAGACAATGAGCAGTTCTTC
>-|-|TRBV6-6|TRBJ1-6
CASSAGSSYNSPLHF
TGTGCCAGCAGTGCGGGGAGCTCCTATAATTCACCCCTCCACTTT
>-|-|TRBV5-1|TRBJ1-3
CASSLAPDRHSGNTIYF
TGCGCCAGCAGCTTGGCCCCTGACAGACACTCTGGAAACACCATATATTTT
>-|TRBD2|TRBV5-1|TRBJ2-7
CASSPGGGYYEQYF
TGCGCCAGCAGCCCCGGGGGGGGCTACTACGAGCAGTACTTC
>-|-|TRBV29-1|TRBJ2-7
CSAGGWGSGNEQYF
TGCAGCGCCGGGGGCTGGGGGAGCGGGAACGAGCAGTACTTC
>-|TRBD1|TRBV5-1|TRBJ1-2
CASSTTDRDYGYTF
TGCGCCAGCAGCACAACCGACAGGGACTATGGCTACACCTTC
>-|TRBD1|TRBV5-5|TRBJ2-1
CASSSVGTGGNEQFF
TGTGCCAGCAGCTCCGTCGGGACAGGGGGCAATGAGCAGTTCTTC
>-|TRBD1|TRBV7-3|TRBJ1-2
CASSPFSGQGYGYTF
TGTGCCAGCAGCCCCTTCTCGGGACAGGGTTATGGCTACACCTTC
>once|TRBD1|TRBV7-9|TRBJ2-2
CASFPGDRDTGELFF
TGTGCCAGCTTTCCGGGGGACAGGGACACCGGGGAGCTGTTTTTT
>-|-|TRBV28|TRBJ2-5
CASSLRPSVPSPHQETQYF
TGTGCCAGCAGTTTGCGTCCTAGCGTTCCCTCCCCTCACCAAGAGACCCAGTACTTC
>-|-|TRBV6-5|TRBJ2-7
CASSYVGEGEQYF
TGTGCCAGCAGTTACGTGGGAGAAGGCGAGCAGTACTTC
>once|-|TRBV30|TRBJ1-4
CAWSGGGRVEKLFF
TGTGCCTGGAGTGGGGGGGGAAGGGTCGAAAAACTGTTTTTT
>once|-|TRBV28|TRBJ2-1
CASSLAGNSYNEQFF
TGTGCCAGCAGTTTAGCGGGGAACTCCTACAATGAGCAGTTCTTC
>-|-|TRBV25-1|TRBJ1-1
CASSPPIPTEAFF
TGTGCCAGCAGTCCCCCCATCCCAACTGAAGCTTTCTTT
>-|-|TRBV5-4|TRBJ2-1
CASSSLAHNEQFF
TGTGCCAGCAGCTCTCTAGCCCACAATGAGCAGTTCTTC
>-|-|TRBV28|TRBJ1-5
CASTEGVKPQHF
TGTGCCAGCACCGAGGGGGTGAAGCCCCAGCATTTT
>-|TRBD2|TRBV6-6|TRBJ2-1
CASSYSAGGGNEQFF
TGTGCCAGCAGTTACTCAGCGGGAGGGGGGAATGAGCAGTTCTTC
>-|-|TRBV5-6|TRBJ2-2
CASSLLSGELFF
TGTGCCAGCAGCTTGCTCAGCGGGGAGCTGTTTTTT
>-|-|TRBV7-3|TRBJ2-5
CASSLTSHTQETQYF
TGTGCCAGCAGCCTGACTAGTCACACTCAAGAGACCCAGTACTTC
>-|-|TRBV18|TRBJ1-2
CASSPAAEGKNYGYTF
TGTGCCAGCTCACCCGCCGCGGAGGGTAAAAACTATGGCTACACCTTC
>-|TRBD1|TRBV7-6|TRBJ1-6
CASSLRNRQGGSPLHF
TGTGCCAGCAGCCTCCGAAACAGACAGGGCGGGTCACCCCTCCACTTT
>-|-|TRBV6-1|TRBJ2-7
CASSELGYEQYF
TGTGCCAGCAGTGAACTCGGCTACGAGCAGTACTTC
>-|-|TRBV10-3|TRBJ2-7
CAISESGGYEQYF
TGTGCCATCAGTGAGTCAGGGGGCTACGAGCAGTACTTC
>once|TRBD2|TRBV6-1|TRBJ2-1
CASSESRLAAYNEQFF
TGTGCCAGCAGTGAAAGTCGGCTAGCGGCCTACAATGAGCAGTTCTTC